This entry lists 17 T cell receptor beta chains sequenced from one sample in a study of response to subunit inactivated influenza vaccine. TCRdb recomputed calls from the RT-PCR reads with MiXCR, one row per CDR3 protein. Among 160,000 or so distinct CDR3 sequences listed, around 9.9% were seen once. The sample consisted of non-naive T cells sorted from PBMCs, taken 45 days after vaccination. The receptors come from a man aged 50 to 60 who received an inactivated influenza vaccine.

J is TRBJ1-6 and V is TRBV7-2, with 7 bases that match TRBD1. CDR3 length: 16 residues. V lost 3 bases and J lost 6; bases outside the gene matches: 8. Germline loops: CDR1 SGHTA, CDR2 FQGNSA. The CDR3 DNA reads TGTGCCAGCAGCTTCGGATGGGACAGACGTAATTCACCCCTCCACTTT. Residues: CASSFGWDRRNSPLHF.

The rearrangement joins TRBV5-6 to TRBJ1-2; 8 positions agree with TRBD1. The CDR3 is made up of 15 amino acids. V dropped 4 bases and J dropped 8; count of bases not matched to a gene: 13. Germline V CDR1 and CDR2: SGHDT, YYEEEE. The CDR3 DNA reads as TGTGCCAGCAGCAGCAGGTTTTGGACAGGGCAGGGCTACACCTTC. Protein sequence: CASSSRFWTGQGYTF.

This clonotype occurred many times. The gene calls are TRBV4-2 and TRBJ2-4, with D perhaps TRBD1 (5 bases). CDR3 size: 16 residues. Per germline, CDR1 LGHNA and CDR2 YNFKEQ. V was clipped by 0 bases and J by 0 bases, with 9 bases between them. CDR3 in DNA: TGTGCCAGCAGCCAAGAGACAGCCCTAGCCAAAAACATTCAGTACTTC. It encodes CASSQETALAKNIQYF.

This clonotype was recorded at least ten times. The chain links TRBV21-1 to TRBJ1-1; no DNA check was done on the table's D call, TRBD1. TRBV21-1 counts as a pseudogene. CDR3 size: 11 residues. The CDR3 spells CAGRPGGEAFF. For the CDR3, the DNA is TGTGCCGGACGCCCGGGGGGGGAAGCTTTCTTT.

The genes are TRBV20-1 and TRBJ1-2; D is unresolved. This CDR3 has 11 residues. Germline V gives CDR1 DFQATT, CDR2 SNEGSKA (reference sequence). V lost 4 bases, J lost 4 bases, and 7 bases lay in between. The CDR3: CSAISGYGYTF. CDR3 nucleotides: TGCAGTGCTATCAGTGGCTATGGCTACACCTTC.

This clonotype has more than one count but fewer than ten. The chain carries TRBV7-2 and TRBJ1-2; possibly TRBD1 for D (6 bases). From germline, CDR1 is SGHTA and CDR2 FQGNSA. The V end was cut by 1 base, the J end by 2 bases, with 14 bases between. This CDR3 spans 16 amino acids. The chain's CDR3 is CASSLVAGAGNYGYTF. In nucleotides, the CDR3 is TGTGCCAGCAGCTTAGTCGCGGGGGCAGGCAACTATGGCTACACCTTC.

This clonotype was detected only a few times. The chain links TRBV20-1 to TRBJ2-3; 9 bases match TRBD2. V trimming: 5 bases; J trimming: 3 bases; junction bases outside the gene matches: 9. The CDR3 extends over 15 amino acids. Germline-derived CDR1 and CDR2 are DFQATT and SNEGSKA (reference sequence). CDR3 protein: CSAGERGVGTDTQYF. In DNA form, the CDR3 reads TGCAGTGCTGGGGAGCGGGGGGTCGGGACAGATACGCAGTATTTT.

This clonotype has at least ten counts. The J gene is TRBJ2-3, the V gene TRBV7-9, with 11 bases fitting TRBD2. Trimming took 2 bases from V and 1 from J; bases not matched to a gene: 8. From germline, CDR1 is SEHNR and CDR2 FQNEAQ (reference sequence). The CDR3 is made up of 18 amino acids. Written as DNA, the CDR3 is TGTGCCAGCAGCTTACCCCCCCGACTAGCGGGGCGCACAGATACGCAGTATTTT. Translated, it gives CASSLPPRLAGRTDTQYF.

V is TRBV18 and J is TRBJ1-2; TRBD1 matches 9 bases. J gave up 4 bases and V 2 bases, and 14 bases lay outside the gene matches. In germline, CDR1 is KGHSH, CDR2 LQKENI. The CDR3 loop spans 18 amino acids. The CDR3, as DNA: TGTGCCAGCTCACCATCAGCCGGGACAGGGAGGATGGTCTATGGCTACACCTTC. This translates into CASSPSAGTGRMVYGYTF.

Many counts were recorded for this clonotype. CDR3 coding DNA: TGTGCCAGCAGCTTAGGGGTGTGGAGCGGGAGGAGGAGAGGAGAGACCCAGTACTTC. Amino acid sequence: CASSLGVWSGRRRGETQYF. The genes are TRBV7-2 and TRBJ2-5, with 9 bases that match TRBD2. This CDR3 spans 19 amino acids. J was trimmed by 4 bases and V by 1 base; bases with no gene match: 16. Germline CDR1 and CDR2: SGHTA and FQGNSA.

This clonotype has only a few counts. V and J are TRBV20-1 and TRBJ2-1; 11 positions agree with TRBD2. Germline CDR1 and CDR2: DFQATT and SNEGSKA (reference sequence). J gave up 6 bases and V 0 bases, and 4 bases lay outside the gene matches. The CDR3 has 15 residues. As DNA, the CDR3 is TGCAGTGCTAGAGATGGAGGACTAGCGGGCAATGAGCAGTTCTTC. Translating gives CSARDGGLAGNEQFF.

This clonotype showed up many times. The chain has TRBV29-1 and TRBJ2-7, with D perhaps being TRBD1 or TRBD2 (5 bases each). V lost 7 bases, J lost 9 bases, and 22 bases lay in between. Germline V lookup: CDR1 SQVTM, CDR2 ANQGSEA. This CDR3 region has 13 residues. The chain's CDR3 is CSAKSGTGLGQYF. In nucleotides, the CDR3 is TGCAGCGCGAAGTCCGGGACCGGGTTAGGGCAGTACTTC.

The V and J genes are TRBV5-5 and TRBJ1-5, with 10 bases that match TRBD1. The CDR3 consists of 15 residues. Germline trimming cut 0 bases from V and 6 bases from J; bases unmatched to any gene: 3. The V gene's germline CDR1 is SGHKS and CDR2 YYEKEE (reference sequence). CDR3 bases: TGTGCCAGCAGCTTGGGACAGGGGGCGGGTCAGCCCCAGCATTTT. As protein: CASSLGQGAGQPQHF.

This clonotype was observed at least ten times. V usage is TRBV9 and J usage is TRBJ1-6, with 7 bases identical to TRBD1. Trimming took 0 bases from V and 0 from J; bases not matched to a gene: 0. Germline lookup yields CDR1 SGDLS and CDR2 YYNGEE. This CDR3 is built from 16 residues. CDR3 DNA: TGTGCCAGCAGCGTAGACAGGGGCTCCTATAATTCACCCCTCCACTTT. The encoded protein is CASSVDRGSYNSPLHF.

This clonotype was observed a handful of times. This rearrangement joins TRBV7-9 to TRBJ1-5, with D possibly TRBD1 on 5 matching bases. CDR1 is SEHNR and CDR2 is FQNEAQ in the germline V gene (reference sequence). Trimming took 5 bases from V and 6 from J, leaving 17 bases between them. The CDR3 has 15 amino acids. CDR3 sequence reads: CASSNHPQGSQPQHF. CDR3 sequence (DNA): TGTGCCAGCAGCAATCACCCCCAGGGATCTCAGCCCCAGCATTTT.

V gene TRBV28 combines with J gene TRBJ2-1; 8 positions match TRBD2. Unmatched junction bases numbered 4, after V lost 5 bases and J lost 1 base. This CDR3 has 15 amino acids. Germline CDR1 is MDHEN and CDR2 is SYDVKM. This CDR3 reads CASSGAGGSYNEQFF. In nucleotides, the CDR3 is TGTGCCAGCAGTGGTGCGGGGGGTTCCTACAATGAGCAGTTCTTC.

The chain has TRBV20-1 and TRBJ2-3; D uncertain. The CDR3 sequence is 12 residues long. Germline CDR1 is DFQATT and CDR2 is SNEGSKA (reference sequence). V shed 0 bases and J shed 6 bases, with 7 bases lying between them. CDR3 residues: CSARDQVDTQYF. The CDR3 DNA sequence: TGCAGTGCTAGAGATCAGGTTGATACGCAGTATTTT.